This T cell receptor beta chain derives from a study of blood T cell repertoires in COVID-19. Background on the study: Samples taken during acute and convalescent COVID-19 were collected in the United States, Italy and Spain. T cells, B-cell-depleted T cells, or PBMCs provided the cDNA or gDNA that served as material.

In the authors' methods: Amplification of reference gene primers was used by the study to estimate nucleated cell counts. Data came from immunoSEQ multiplex PCR; TCRdb stores just in-frame clones and leaves some out. The V and J calls and clone size come from that table; D and trimming were worked out from the DNA. Of about 180,000 clones listed, around 83% are singletons. The V gene lost 3 bases and the J gene lost 0 bases, with 10 bases spanning the gap. The CDR3 is 15 amino acids. CDR1 and CDR2 from the germline V gene are SGHTA and FQGNSA. While infection was still active, Seattle patients were enrolled and then followed longitudinally.

This TCR was recovered from a woman aged 65 to 85 with COVID-19, enrolled during active disease. The sample comprised peripheral blood. The chain combines TRBV7-2 with TRBJ2-3; possible D gene TRBD2, 5 bases. CDR3 protein: CASSFRTPSTDTQYF. CDR3 in DNA: TGTGCCAGCAGCTTCCGGACTCCAAGCACAGATACGCAGTATTTT.